A selection of T cell receptor beta chains follows, all from one sample in a study of shared clonotypes between healthy human individuals. Profiling relied on immunoSEQ multiplex PCR, and the TCRdb table lists in-frame clones only, not all of them. The sample includes more than 850,000 clones, more than 75% of them seen just once. The sequencing sample was made of memory CD4+ T cells from PBMCs. These receptors were collected from a man between 18 and 35 years old in good health. Some clones in this sample may be carry-over from other donors' samples. CDR3s include the opening cysteine and the closing phenylalanine or tryptophan. D genes are given only for firm matches. Rows give clone size only sometimes, using once, few, many, or a class for an expanded clone.

cdr3_aa cdr3_nt j_call clone_size d_call v_call
CASRATSGSYNEQFF TGTGCCAGCAGAGCAACTAGCGGGAGCTACAATGAGCAGTTCTTC TRBJ2-1 - TRBD2 TRBV2
CAWSLVGVVEQYF TGTGCCTGGAGTTTGGTGGGAGTGGTTGAGCAGTACTTC TRBJ2-7 many - TRBV30
CASRPPRGTSGSGEQYF TGTGCCAGCAGGCCACCTAGGGGGACTAGCGGGAGTGGCGAGCAGTACTTC TRBJ2-7 - TRBD2 TRBV28
CASKGGSYEQYF TGTGCCAGCAAGGGGGGAAGCTACGAGCAGTACTTC TRBJ2-7 - - TRBV2
CASSYMNTGELFF TGTGCCAGCAGTTACATGAACACCGGGGAGCTGTTTTTT TRBJ2-2 - - TRBV6-5
CSDEGEVNGYTF TGCAGCGATGAAGGGGAGGTCAATGGCTACACCTTC TRBJ1-2 - - TRBV29-1
CASSYRISGDTQYF TGTGCCAGCAGTTATAGGATTTCGGGAGATACGCAGTATTTT TRBJ2-3 - - TRBV6-5
CASSLMPERGGTIYNEQFF TGCGCCAGCAGCTTGATGCCAGAAAGAGGGGGGACCATCTACAATGAGCAGTTCTTC TRBJ2-1 once - TRBV5-1
CASSDQIRHSGANVLTF TGCGCCAGCAGTGATCAGATCAGGCACTCTGGGGCCAACGTCCTGACTTTC TRBJ2-6 - - TRBV10-2
CASSRDRGSEQYF TGCGCCAGCAGCAGGGACAGGGGTAGCGAGCAGTACTTC TRBJ2-7 - TRBD1 TRBV5-1
CASSLDGDATGELFF TGTGCCAGCAGCTTAGATGGGGACGCCACCGGGGAGCTGTTTTTT TRBJ2-2 - - TRBV11-2
CASSYSSSGTEAFF TGTGCCAGCAGTTACTCGAGTAGCGGGACTGAAGCTTTCTTT TRBJ1-1 - - TRBV6-6
CASSGRGTSLRGEQFF TGTGCCAGCAGCGGACGAGGGACTAGTCTAAGAGGGGAGCAGTTCTTC TRBJ2-1 - TRBD2 TRBV13
CASSPWLAGGGGDNEQFF TGTGCCAGCAGTCCTTGGCTAGCGGGAGGAGGGGGGGACAATGAGCAGTTCTTC TRBJ2-1 once TRBD2 TRBV28
CASSVTGLNTEAFF TGTGCCAGCAGCGTCACAGGGCTGAACACTGAAGCTTTCTTT TRBJ1-1 - - TRBV2
CASSSRTGALNQPQHF TGTGCCAGCAGTTCCCGGACAGGGGCGCTCAATCAGCCCCAGCATTTT TRBJ1-5 - TRBD1 TRBV27
CAWSDPAVGNTEAFF TGTGCCTGGAGTGACCCGGCCGTGGGGAACACTGAAGCTTTCTTT TRBJ1-1 - - TRBV30
CASSLKVAAYGYTF TGTGCCAGCAGCTTAAAAGTAGCAGCCTATGGCTACACCTTC TRBJ1-2 few - TRBV7-9